The T cell receptor beta chain under discussion was sequenced for a study of T cell repertoires in cytomegalovirus infection (dated by TCRdb to between 2018 and 2021). Notes on the research overall: The peptide stimulations were aimed at well-studied HLA-B-restricted epitopes as well as recently identified HLA-C-restricted CMV epitopes, whose presentation resists viral immunomodulation. The HLA type of each donor mattered for the analysis, because public TCR beta signatures pointed to carriage of CMV infection along with the matching HLA type. The study at large found these results: The ex vivo response was dominated by HLA-C-restricted CMV-specific TCR beta clonotypes, which also provided the single most frequent clonotype in two of eight donors. In both this cohort and an independent roughly 360-donor cohort, the cumulative frequency of public TCR beta family members distinguished carriers of CMV infection plus the relevant HLA type.

The treatment or condition label, read with the paper, signifies: in vitro stimulation with specific CMV peptide epitopes to enrich CMV-specific T cells. The data were produced on an Illumina HiSeq 1500. The public reads were run again by TCRdb, first through fastp at Q25 and then through MiXCR, and only productive beta chains were kept. A single entry per CDR3 protein holds the most common genes and DNA from its merged rows. A total of some 46,000 distinct CDR3 sequences appear in this sample, approximately 20% of them only once. The ten largest make up 53% of the sample. This clonotype has a handful of counts. The antigen it binds to is not known. No much larger clone is present one base from it, and per-base qualities are unavailable. From the cysteine through the phenylalanine, the CDR3 covers 12 amino acids. Only the CDR3 DNA stays, 36 bases, in frame from base 1. The germline V gene supplies CDR1 SQVTM and CDR2 ANQGSEA. V is shortened by 4 bases, J by 9 bases, and the region joining them spans 13 bases.

This TCR derives from a human donor in good health (CMV status not recorded). Some clones in this sample may be carry-over from other donors' samples. The sequences come from CD8+ T cells from cultured PBMCs, collected from culture after CMV antigen stimulation. The rearranged chain carries TRBV29-1 and TRBJ2-1; the D call is tentative, TRBD1 or TRBD2, as each matches 5 bases. The DNA sequence reads TGCAGCGTTGGGGGGAGAACAGCTGAGCAGTTCTTC. It translates as CSVGGRTAEQFF.